This T cell receptor (beta chain) was sequenced for a study of shared clonotypes between healthy human individuals. The wider study: CD4 naive cells filled three plates per donor, CD4 memory three, CD8 naive two and CD8 memory one.

From germline, CDR1 is MNHEY and CDR2 SMNVEV (reference sequence). The CDR3 is made up of 14 amino acids. Trimming removed 2 bases at V and 5 bases at J, with 13 bases between. It was CD45RO-negative cells, positively selected for CCR7, that made up naive CD8 cells, with terminally differentiated effector memory CD45RA+ cells excluded. Every donor, a Caucasian adult, lived in Nashville, Tennessee. The data were produced by immunoSEQ multiplex PCR, yet TCRdb's version contains in-frame clones alone and is incomplete. The data show fewer than 1 million clones, 96% seen once. Material for sequencing was naive CD8+ T cells sorted from blood. The TCR comes from a young man in good health. The rearrangement joins TRBV27 to TRBJ2-7; D might be TRBD2 (6 bases). CDR3 coding DNA: TGTGCCAGCAGTTTAACGGGAGCGACTGACGAGCAGTACTTC. It is translated as CASSLTGATDEQYF.